The rows below give T cell receptor beta chains drawn from one sample of a study of T cell repertoires in cytomegalovirus infection. Each CDR3 protein is one row after TCRdb ran MiXCR on the reads. The repertoire holds hundreds of thousands of distinct CDR3 sequences, with 24% as singletons. Material: CD8+ T cells from PBMCs. The origin of the receptors is a human donor in good health (CMV status not recorded). Some clones in this sample may be carry-over from other donors' samples. CDR3s include the opening cysteine and the closing phenylalanine or tryptophan. Fields, in order: clone size, D gene, J gene, V gene, CDR3 protein, CDR3 DNA. D genes are given only for firm matches. Clone size appears in some rows only: once, few, many, or a class for an expanded clone.

NA	NA	TRBJ2-7	TRBV7-4	CASSFRQNSYEQYF	TGTGCCAGCAGCTTCCGACAGAACTCCTACGAGCAGTACTTC
NA	NA	TRBJ2-3	TRBV15	CAVGTSRTGTQYF	TGTGCCGTTGGGACAAGTCGCACAGGTACGCAGTATTTT
NA	NA	TRBJ2-2	TRBV2	CASSEAIPENTGELFF	TGTGCCAGCAGTGAAGCGATTCCGGAGAACACCGGGGAGCTGTTTTTT
many	NA	TRBJ2-5	TRBV7-2	CASSLKSRAQETQYF	TGTGCCAGCAGCTTAAAATCGAGGGCCCAAGAGACCCAGTACTTC
many	TRBD1	TRBJ1-6	TRBV7-8	CASSKERTGRSPLHF	TGTGCCAGCAGCAAAGAAAGGACAGGGAGATCACCCCTCCACTTT
few	NA	TRBJ1-2	TRBV12-3/TRBV12-4	CASSSPTGWGYTF	TGTGCCAGCAGTTCCCCAACGGGTTGGGGCTACACCTTC
NA	NA	TRBJ2-1	TRBV5-6	CASSSSQGGNEQFF	TGTGCCAGCAGCTCCTCGCAGGGCGGGAATGAGCAGTTCTTC
few	NA	TRBJ2-5	TRBV27	CASSLSSRGRKHTSRETQYF	TGTGCCAGCAGTTTATCTAGCAGGGGCCGAAAACATACGTCACGAGAGACCCAGTACTTC
few	TRBD2	TRBJ2-7	TRBV7-6	CASSSLAGAGYEQYF	TGTGCCAGCAGCTCGCTAGCGGGGGCAGGTTACGAGCAGTACTTC
once	TRBD1	TRBJ1-1	TRBV4-3	CASSHSVRDRGRNTEAFF	TGCGCCAGCAGCCACTCAGTTCGGGACAGGGGAAGGAACACTGAAGCTTTCTTT
few	NA	TRBJ1-2	TRBV20-1	CSAPPIYEGYTF	TGCAGTGCTCCTCCCATCTATGAAGGCTACACCTTC
NA	NA	TRBJ2-7	TRBV29-1	CSVASSGSSEQYF	TGCAGCGTTGCAAGTTCAGGATCTAGCGAGCAGTACTTC
NA	NA	TRBJ2-3	TRBV5-6	CASSSEITDTQYF	TGTGCCAGCAGCTCCGAGATCACAGATACGCAGTATTTT
few	NA	TRBJ2-7	TRBV5-5	CASSYRDWDYEQYF	TGTGCCAGCAGCTACCGGGACTGGGACTACGAGCAGTACTTC
NA	NA	TRBJ2-1	TRBV6-5	CASSSPGRRSNEQFF	TGTGCCAGCAGTTCGCCGGGACGAAGGAGTAATGAGCAGTTCTTC
NA	NA	TRBJ1-2	TRBV6-5	CASKGELRYDYTF	TGTGCCAGCAAGGGGGAATTGCGGTATGACTACACCTTC
few	NA	TRBJ1-2	TRBV29-1	CSVEQGVIYGYTF	TGCAGCGTTGAGCAGGGAGTGATCTATGGCTACACCTTC
many	TRBD1	TRBJ2-2	TRBV7-9	CASSSRTGGHTGELFF	TGTGCCAGCAGCTCCAGGACAGGGGGACACACCGGGGAGCTGTTTTTT
few	TRBD1	TRBJ2-3	TRBV14	CASSPTGGRNTQYF	TGTGCCAGCAGCCCTACAGGGGGCAGAAATACGCAGTATTTT
few	NA	TRBJ2-7	TRBV5-5	CASSSRDTEQYF	TGTGCCAGCAGCTCCCGGGACACCGAGCAGTACTTC
many	TRBD1	TRBJ1-1	TRBV11-1	CASSPGQVKPEAFF	TGTGCCAGCAGCCCGGGACAGGTGAAGCCAGAAGCTTTCTTT
few	TRBD1	TRBJ2-3	TRBV12-3/TRBV12-4	CASSFHLGDGVSGTEESTDTQYF	TGTGCCAGCAGTTTTCACCTAGGGGACGGCGTTTCCGGGACAGAGGAATCCACAGATACGCAGTATTTT
NA	TRBD2	TRBJ2-2	TRBV14	CASSQPWLAGANTGELFF	TGTGCCAGCAGCCAACCCTGGCTAGCGGGAGCGAACACCGGGGAGCTGTTTTTT
NA	TRBD1	TRBJ2-7	TRBV5-1	CASSLGTTGTYEQYF	TGCGCCAGCAGCTTGGGTACGACAGGGACCTACGAGCAGTACTTC
NA	NA	TRBJ2-7	TRBV14	CASSQFTDYEQYF	TGTGCCAGCAGCCAATTCACAGATTACGAGCAGTACTTC
NA	NA	TRBJ2-3	TRBV6-2/TRBV6-3	CASSFPSAMGSSTDTQYF	TGTGCCAGCAGTTTCCCGTCGGCGATGGGGTCTAGCACAGATACGCAGTATTTT
many	TRBD1	TRBJ2-7	TRBV12-3/TRBV12-4	CASSSLYRDRSPYEQYF	TGTGCCAGCAGTTCCCTATACCGGGACAGGAGTCCCTACGAGCAGTACTTC
NA	NA	TRBJ1-5	TRBV20-1	CSARGRRDGANQPQHF	TGCAGTGCTAGAGGAAGGAGGGATGGGGCCAATCAGCCCCAGCATTTT
NA	NA	TRBJ2-2	TRBV29-1	CSVDAGQYTGELFF	TGCAGCGTTGACGCCGGACAATACACCGGGGAGCTGTTTTTT
few	NA	TRBJ2-4	TRBV12-3/TRBV12-4	CASVLRSHRLPNIQYF	TGTGCCAGCGTTCTCAGGAGTCATCGGCTCCCGAACATTCAGTACTTC
NA	TRBD1	TRBJ2-7	TRBV27	CASSIAGGAGYEQYF	TGTGCCAGCAGTATCGCAGGGGGCGCGGGCTACGAGCAGTACTTC
NA	NA	TRBJ2-3	TRBV27	CASSSLGPTSTDTQYF	TGTGCCAGCAGTTCCCTGGGCCCGACTAGCACAGATACGCAGTATTTT
many	NA	TRBJ1-2	TRBV6-5	CASSYRRVGDYGYTF	TGTGCCAGCAGTTATCGGAGGGTTGGAGACTATGGCTACACCTTC